A single sample is the source of the 5 T cell receptor beta chains below, sequenced in a study of T cells after yellow fever vaccination. TCRdb reanalysed the 5' RACE reads using MiXCR and keeps one entry per CDR3 protein. This sample carries about 360,000 distinct CDR3 sequences, around 6.5% of them seen once, and the ten largest clones take 15%. Sequenced here: PBMCs, sampled 5 days after the yellow fever booster vaccination. Every receptor here comes from a man aged 30 to 39 who received the YFV17D yellow fever vaccine.

This clonotype was counted a few times. V usage is TRBV5-6 and J usage is TRBJ2-7, with TRBD1 matching 11 bases. CDR3 length equals 16 residues. The V segment lost 5 bases and the J segment 0 bases; nucleotides outside the gene matches: 7. The germline V gene encodes CDR1 SGHDT and CDR2 YYEEEE. CDR3 loop: CASRLGQGAISYEQYF. CDR3 nucleotide sequence: TGTGCCAGCAGACTCGGACAGGGGGCCATCTCCTACGAGCAGTACTTC.

This clonotype was counted ten times or more. The chain recombines TRBV6-5 with TRBJ1-6; no clear D gene. Deletions cut 2 bases from V and 6 bases from J, with 8 bases between. The germline V gene encodes CDR1 MNHEY and CDR2 SVGAGI. The CDR3 length is 14 residues. The DNA for the CDR3 is TGTGCCAGCAGTTACGAGGAGGGTAATTCACCCCTCCACTTT. Its protein product is CASSYEEGNSPLHF.

This clonotype was seen a few times. V is TRBV7-3 and J is TRBJ2-3; 7 positions agree with TRBD2. Germline lookup yields CDR1 SGHTA and CDR2 FQGTGA. CDR3 length: 13 residues. The V and J ends lost 9 bases and 6 bases, in that order; junction bases with no gene match: 9. The CDR3 here is CARLAVRVDTQYF. CDR3 DNA sequence: TGTGCCAGGCTAGCGGTGCGAGTGGATACGCAGTATTTT.

This clonotype has a count of ten or more. The chain employs TRBV29-1 and TRBJ1-1; D uncertain. The V end lost 4 bases, the J end lost 1 base, and 10 bases lay between the germline ends. This CDR3 contains 13 residues. The V gene's germline CDR1 is SQVTM and CDR2 ANQGSEA. CDR3: CSVVAGKNTEAFF. CDR3 DNA sequence: TGCAGCGTTGTTGCTGGTAAGAACACTGAAGCTTTCTTT.

In its sample, this clonotype was seen a few times. The chain has TRBV30 and TRBJ1-6; D not certain. V was trimmed by 3 bases and J by 10 bases, leaving 10 bases between them. Per germline, CDR1 GTSNPN and CDR2 SVGIG (reference sequence). The CDR3 runs 12 residues. This CDR3 is CAWRLGSSPLHF. As DNA, the CDR3 is TGTGCCTGGAGACTGGGGTCCTCACCCCTCCACTTT.